This TCR beta chain is from a study of long-term antiretroviral therapy in people with HIV. Study-wide results and limits: Documentation of ART adherence, viral resistance or therapy changes was absent. ART-treated samples gained diversity yet remained below transplant donor controls.

The CDR3 contains 14 residues. Trimming cost V 9 bases and J 5 bases; bases outside gene matches: 9. The germline V gene encodes CDR1 MDHEN and CDR2 SYDVKM. For each donor, at least one pre-ART and at least two post-ART PBMC samples were available. The assay used was immunoSEQ (version v3.0), run at survey level. The data were produced by immunoSEQ multiplex PCR, yet TCRdb's version contains in-frame clones alone and is incomplete. The sample has some 25,000 clones, 80% to 90% seen once. As for this clone: Its target is not known.

The chain combines TRBV28 with TRBJ2-1; 8 nucleotides line up with TRBD2. This sample comprised unsorted PBMCs, obtained around 4.6 years after starting antiretroviral therapy. The TCR originated in a man in his thirties or forties with HIV. CDR3 DNA: TGTGCCAGTTTAGGAGCGGGGGAACACAATGAGCAGTTCTTC. Amino acids: CASLGAGEHNEQFF.